Below are 23 T cell receptor beta chains sequenced from a single sample in a study of tumor and adjacent non-tumor tissue in lung cancer. The library came from three nested PCR rounds adapted from ARM-PCR protocols. TCRdb called the multiplex PCR reads again in MiXCR, with one record for every CDR3 protein. The sample holds tens of thousands of distinct CDR3 sequences; roughly 80% are singletons and the top ten take approximately 55%. This sample's RNA came from whole unsorted tissue. This non-tumor lung sample came from over 3 cm beyond the tumor edge. Sequencing was carried out using distant non-tumor lung tissue. These receptors all come from a man aged 55 to 70 with non-small cell lung cancer.

V and J are TRBV30 and TRBJ1-1; D gene unclear. CDR3 length equals 13 residues. V shed 2 bases and J shed 4 bases, with 11 bases lying between them. The germline CDR1 and CDR2 sequences are GTSNPN and SVGIG (reference sequence). The CDR3 reads CAWSRPSGTEAFF. For the CDR3, the DNA is TGTGCCTGGAGTCGACCTTCGGGCACTGAAGCTTTCTTT.

Note on this clonotype: The junction does not match germline at one end; this may be a read error. V gene TRBV11-2 combines with J gene TRBJ1-6; D unclear. This CDR3 has 15 residues. Per the germline V gene, CDR1 is SGHAT and CDR2 is FQNNGV. CDR3 sequence: CASSLGGDNSSPFHF. The CDR3 nucleotides read TGTGCCAGCAGCTTAGGAGGTGACAATAGTTCACCCTTCCACTTT.

The chain recombines TRBV12-3 or TRBV12-4 with TRBJ2-3; D uncertain. Trimming took off 9 bases at V and 6 bases at J, with 16 bases between the two ends. This CDR3 comprises 13 residues. CDR3 protein: CASTPVSNDTQYF. The CDR3 DNA reads as TGTGCCAGTACCCCTGTTAGCAATGATACGCAGTATTTT.

In regard to this clonotype: The conserved phenylalanine or tryptophan normally closing the CDR3 is absent here, so this likely arose from a read error. The chain joins TRBV6-5 to TRBJ2-6; TRBD2 matches at 9 bases. The CDR3 contains 17 residues. Germline CDR1 and CDR2: MNHEY and SVGAGI. The CDR3 here is CANSLAGVSSGANVLTY. For the CDR3, the DNA is TGTGCCAACAGTTTAGCGGGGGTCAGCTCTGGGGCCAACGTCCTGACTTAC.

A remark on this clonotype: One junction end does not reproduce the germline sequence, and a read error may be involved. This chain joins TRBV5-6 and TRBJ1-1; perhaps TRBD1 as D (6 bases). This CDR3 is built from 16 residues. The germline CDR1 and CDR2 sequences are SGHDT and YYEEEE. Written as DNA, the CDR3 is TGTACCAGCAGCTGGGGGCCAGGTCAAGCGAACACTGAAGCTTTCTTT. Protein sequence: CTSSWGPGQANTEAFF.

The rearrangement joins TRBV5-6 to TRBJ2-1, with a possible D match to TRBD2 (5 bases). The CDR3 sequence is 11 residues long. Trimming pared 5 bases from V and 9 bases from J, leaving 9 bases between. Germline assignment: CDR1 SGHDT and CDR2 YYEEEE. The CDR3 region has the DNA TGTGCCAGCAGACGCGGAGGTGAGCAGTTCTTC. Its translation: CASRRGGEQFF.

With regard to this clonotype: A read error is likely, as this CDR3 ends without the conserved phenylalanine or tryptophan. V gene TRBV4-1 combines with J gene TRBJ2-3; D is perhaps TRBD2 (5 bases). Trimming left V 3 bases short and J 3 bases short, with 13 bases between. Per the germline V gene, CDR1 is MGHRA and CDR2 is YSYEKL. The CDR3 spans 15 residues. The CDR3 spells CASSHQLTGTDTQYI. CDR3 coding DNA: TGCGCCAGCAGCCATCAATTAACGGGGACAGATACGCAGTATATT.

A remark on this clonotype: The CDR3 does not end in the conserved phenylalanine or tryptophan, so this is likely a read error. V gene TRBV11-2 combines with J gene TRBJ2-6; D call uncertain. The germline V gene has CDR1 SGHAT and CDR2 FQNNGV. The CDR3 sequence is 14 residues long. The CDR3 sequence is CVSSPISEANVLTC. The CDR3 nucleotides are TGTGTCAGCAGTCCTATTTCTGAGGCCAACGTCCTGACTTGC.

A remark on this clonotype: One junction end does not reproduce the germline sequence, and a read error may be involved. The chain recombines TRBV6-4 with TRBJ2-6; D is uncertain. The CDR3 runs to 14 residues. Germline lookup yields CDR1 MRHNA and CDR2 SNTAGT. The CDR3 DNA is TGTGCCAGCAGTGAGGTCTCTAGGGCCAACGTCCTGACTTTC. Protein sequence: CASSEVSRANVLTF.

Comments on this clonotype: Relative to the germline gene, one junction end is altered; a read error may explain this. The chain is built from TRBV6-5 and TRBJ2-1; 7 nucleotides match TRBD2. CDR3 length: 16 residues. Germline CDR1 reads MNHEY; CDR2 reads SVGAGI. This CDR3 reads CASSYFTRGSDNEQFF. As DNA, the CDR3 is TGTGCTAGCAGTTACTTTACGCGGGGGAGCGACAATGAGCAGTTCTTC.

The chain is built from TRBV5-6 and TRBJ1-1; the D gene is possibly TRBD1 (6 bases). The CDR3 runs 15 residues. Germline V lookup: CDR1 SGHDT, CDR2 YYEEEE. This CDR3 is CVSSPMDRTNTEAFF. For the CDR3, the DNA is TGTGTCAGTAGCCCGATGGACAGAACGAACACTGAAGCTTTCTTT.

The chain couples TRBV20-1 to TRBJ2-6; TRBD2 matches at 8 bases. This CDR3 spans 17 amino acids. J gave up 2 bases and V 0 bases, and 6 bases lay outside the gene matches. In germline, CDR1 is DFQATT, CDR2 SNEGSKA (reference sequence). The CDR3 protein is CSARDVAGRPGANVLTF. The DNA for the CDR3 is TGCAGTGCTAGAGATGTAGCGGGGAGGCCTGGGGCCAACGTCCTGACTTTC.

A remark on this clonotype: The CDR3 does not end in the conserved phenylalanine or tryptophan, so this is likely a read error. CDR3 amino acids: CASRLAGGGHKQFS. CDR3 DNA: TGTGCCAGCAGACTAGCGGGAGGGGGGCATAAGCAGTTCTCC. The V gene is TRBV6-5, the J gene TRBJ2-1; TRBD2 agrees at 13 bases. CDR3 length: 14 residues. Germline V gene data show CDR1 as MNHEY and CDR2 as SVGAGI. Losses at the gene ends were 6 bases for V and 11 bases for J; bases not matched to a gene: 7.

A note on this clonotype: This may stem from a read error, because a much larger clone lies one nucleotide away. This CDR3 reads CATSYRTGIEQFF. In DNA form, the CDR3 reads TGTGCCACCAGTTACCGGACAGGTATTGAGCAGTTCTTC. This chain uses TRBV24-1 with TRBJ2-1; 7 bases line up with TRBD1. Germline V CDR1 and CDR2: KGHDR, SFDVKD. CDR3 size: 13 residues. The ends lost 6 bases at V and 9 bases at J; junction bases unmatched: 7.

Details on this clonotype: The germline gene is not matched at one end of the junction; a read error may be the cause. The chain employs TRBV12-3 or TRBV12-4 and TRBJ2-7, with TRBD2 as a possible D gene (5 bases). This CDR3 has 13 amino acids. The chain's CDR3 is CVSSREQAGVQYF. For the CDR3, the DNA is TGTGTCAGCAGTCGCGAACAAGCCGGGGTCCAGTACTTC.

Worth noting for this clonotype: The junction shows a germline mismatch at one end, possibly a read error. This chain links TRBV20-1 with TRBJ2-3; possible D gene TRBD2, 7 bases. Germline CDR1 reads DFQATT; CDR2 reads SNEGSKA (reference sequence). The CDR3 loop spans 14 amino acids. The CDR3 DNA follows: TGCAGTGTCTCGGACATCCGGGGGGCAGATATGCAGTATTTT. It yields the protein CSVSDIRGADMQYF.

With regard to this clonotype: At one of its ends the junction is not consistent with the germline gene, which may arise from a read error. J is TRBJ2-5 and V is TRBV11-2; 7 bases are shared with TRBD1. Germline V CDR1 and CDR2: SGHAT, FQNNGV. CDR3 length equals 13 residues. CDR3 sequence: CANNSTGEKTQYF. CDR3 sequence (DNA): TGTGCCAACAATTCTACAGGGGAAAAGACCCAATACTTC.

As for this clonotype: An end of the junction differs from the germline gene, which may be a read error. The rearrangement joins TRBV11-2 to TRBJ1-1; a weak D match, TRBD1 (5 bases). There are 15 residues in the CDR3. The germline CDR1 and CDR2 sequences are SGHAT and FQNNGV. Here the CDR3 reads CASSLLSREDTESFF. The CDR3 DNA is TGTGCCAGCAGCTTATTGTCCCGGGAGGACACTGAATCTTTCTTT.

Remarks on this clonotype: The junction differs from germline at one of its ends, possibly a read error. The chain uses TRBV15 and TRBJ2-1; possibly TRBD2 for D (7 bases). The CDR3 has 16 amino acids. The germline gives CDR1 LNHNV, CDR2 YYDKDF (reference sequence). CDR3 sequence (DNA): TGTACCACCAGCAGAGATCGGGGCGCGGGGGCGAATGAGCAGTTCTTC. Amino acids: CTTSRDRGAGANEQFF.

Notes on this clonotype: A junction end diverges from the germline sequence, so it may reflect a read error. The CDR3 DNA is TGTAGTGCTAGGGGCGGTCCAGCCTACAATGAGCAGTTCTTC. Its translation: CSARGGPAYNEQFF. The gene calls are TRBV20-1 and TRBJ2-1, with D tentatively TRBD1 (5 bases). CDR1 and CDR2 from the germline V gene are DFQATT and SNEGSKA (reference sequence). There are 14 residues in the CDR3.

Concerning this clonotype: This CDR3 is missing its conserved last phenylalanine or tryptophan, likely due to a read error. The rearrangement uses TRBV4-2 and TRBJ1-1, with a weak D call TRBD1 (6 bases). This CDR3 region has 16 residues. Germline assignment: CDR1 LGHNA and CDR2 YNFKEQ. CDR3 residues: CASGQVGQLESTEAFS. The CDR3 nucleotides are TGTGCCAGCGGCCAAGTCGGACAGCTTGAGAGCACTGAAGCTTTCTCT.

This clonotype is a singleton in its sample. The chain recombines TRBV20-1 with TRBJ2-3; D is perhaps TRBD2 (5 bases). Germline CDR1 is DFQATT and CDR2 is SNEGSKA (reference sequence). V lost 5 bases to trimming and J lost 0 bases, with 12 bases between them. The CDR3 runs to 14 residues. Here the CDR3 reads CSAGGYKSTDTQYF. In nucleotides, the CDR3 is TGCAGTGCTGGCGGGTATAAGAGCACAGATACGCAGTATTTT.

Comments on this clonotype: One end of the junction is discordant with germline, which a read error may explain. V is TRBV7-9 and J is TRBJ2-7; D possibly corresponds to TRBD1 (6 bases). This CDR3 region has 16 residues. Germline CDR1 is SEHNR and CDR2 is FQNEAQ (reference sequence). In nucleotides, the CDR3 is TGTGCCGGCAGCTTTGCGAACTGGGACATACCTTACGAGCAGTACTTC. It encodes CAGSFANWDIPYEQYF.